The 16 T cell receptor beta chains presented below share a single source sample, sequenced in a study of post-analysis software for immune sequencing data. Study-level findings and limits: There were roughly 5 TRBV segments more frequent in patients than controls, and TRBV5-6, TRBV5-1 and TRBV20-1 were among them.

These receptors have no known antigen. TCR beta cDNA libraries included unique molecular identifiers. One entry per CDR3 protein results from TCRdb running MiXCR on the PCR reads. This table has about half a million distinct CDR3 sequences, roughly 46% appearing once. What was sequenced was blood. These receptors came from a girl aged 5-17 years with multiple sclerosis.

This clonotype has only a few counts. This chain uses TRBV3-1 with TRBJ2-7; tentatively, D is TRBD1 (5 bases). Germline values: CDR1 LGHDT, CDR2 YNNKEL (reference sequence). The CDR3 runs 16 residues. V lost 1 base, J lost 3 bases, and 16 bases lay in between. The CDR3 sequence: CASSQGGKGPFYEQYF. DNA of the CDR3: TGTGCCAGCAGCCAAGGCGGCAAGGGGCCCTTCTACGAGCAGTACTTC.

The J gene is TRBJ2-3, the V gene TRBV28, with no clear D. This CDR3 region has 15 residues. The V gene's germline CDR1 is MDHEN and CDR2 SYDVKM. V was shortened by 3 bases and J by 0 bases, with 10 bases between the two germline ends. CDR3: CASSFISTSTDTQYF. The CDR3 coding sequence is TGTGCCAGCAGTTTCATTTCAACTAGCACAGATACGCAGTATTTT.

The rearrangement uses TRBV12-3 or TRBV12-4 and TRBJ2-3; the D gene is possibly TRBD1 (6 bases). V was shortened by 3 bases and J by 3 bases, with 10 bases between the two germline ends. CDR3 length: 14 residues. In nucleotides, the CDR3 is TGTGCCAGCAGTTTGCCAGGGGTGACAGATACGCAGTATTTT. Residues: CASSLPGVTDTQYF.

As to this clonotype: A junction end diverges from the germline sequence, so it may reflect a read error. V is TRBV5-6 and J is TRBJ1-4; D unclear. This CDR3 has 15 residues. CDR1 SGHDT and CDR2 YYEEEE come from the germline V gene. The CDR3 region has the DNA TGTGCCAGCAGCTTGTGGCCCCCCGTCGGGGAAAAACTGGTTTTT. It codes for CASSLWPPVGEKLVF.

This clonotype appeared a few times. The chain joins TRBV5-1 to TRBJ2-1; tentatively, D is TRBD1 (6 bases). V lost 5 bases to trimming and J lost 5 bases, with 14 bases between them. CDR3 length: 14 amino acids. Germline CDR1 SGHRS, CDR2 YFSETQ. In DNA form, the CDR3 reads TGCGCCAGCAGTTTCCAGGGGCGGGACAATGAGCAGTTCTTC. It yields the protein CASSFQGRDNEQFF.

This clonotype was found a few times. The rearrangement uses TRBV11-2 and TRBJ2-3; 11 nucleotides agree with TRBD2. CDR1 is SGHAT and CDR2 is FQNNGV in the germline V gene. The J segment lost 1 base and the V segment lost 5 bases, leaving 5 bases of the junction unmatched. The CDR3 extends over 16 amino acids. The CDR3 here is CASSLRGLAGTDTQYF. The CDR3 coding sequence is TGTGCCAGCAGCCTACGGGGACTAGCGGGCACAGATACGCAGTATTTT.

The CDR3 loop is CSATLGYEQFF. The CDR3 bases are TGCAGTGCCACGTTGGGGTATGAGCAGTTCTTC. The chain recombines TRBV20-1 with TRBJ2-1; D is unresolved. Germline lookup yields CDR1 DFQATT and CDR2 SNEGSKA (reference sequence). This CDR3 contains 11 residues. V dropped 6 bases and J dropped 8 bases, with 11 bases sitting between them.

With regard to this clonotype: A read error may produce the germline difference seen at one junction end. The CDR3 is CASSFGTSARQEAQYF. The CDR3 region has the DNA TGCGCCAGCAGCTTCGGGACTAGCGCCCGCCAAGAGGCCCAGTACTTC. The chain links TRBV5-1 to TRBJ2-5; TRBD2 agrees at 10 bases. Germline V gives CDR1 SGHRS, CDR2 YFSETQ. The CDR3 is 16 residues long. Based on the CDR3 plus reference TRBV5-1 and TRBJ2-5, the full variable domain is KAGVTQTPRYLIKTRGQQVTLSCSPISGHRSVSWYQQTPGQGLQFLFEYFSETQRNKGNFPGRFSGRQFSNSRSEMNVSTLELGDSALYLCASSFGTSARQEAQYFGPGTRLLVL.

There are a few counts of this clonotype. In nucleotides, the CDR3 is TGTGCCACCAGCAGAGATCTGCATGGCTCCTACGAGCAGTACTTC. Amino acids: CATSRDLHGSYEQYF. The chain combines TRBV15 with TRBJ2-7; D is uncertain. CDR3 length: 15 amino acids. Trimming removed 0 bases at V and 0 bases at J, with 9 bases between. Germline CDR1 reads LNHNV; CDR2 reads YYDKDF (reference sequence).

The chain has TRBV14 and TRBJ2-2; D may be TRBD2 (6 bases). The CDR3 sequence is 14 residues long. Germline lookup yields CDR1 SGHDN and CDR2 FVKESK. V dropped 0 bases and J dropped 8 bases, with 10 bases sitting between them. The CDR3 loop reads CASSQDRGMGELFF. CDR3 sequence (DNA): TGTGCCAGCAGCCAAGATCGGGGGATGGGGGAGCTGTTTTTT.

Concerning this clonotype itself: The junction departs from germline at one end; a sequencing error may be responsible. The gene calls are TRBV30 and TRBJ2-5; D possibly corresponds to TRBD2 (6 bases). From germline, CDR1 is GTSNPN and CDR2 SVGIG (reference sequence). This CDR3 contains 13 residues. CDR3 DNA sequence: TGCGCCTGGAGCCCGGGAGAGGATGAGACCCAGTACTTC. Amino acids: CAWSPGEDETQYF.

This clonotype has just a few counts. The gene calls are TRBV12-3 or TRBV12-4 and TRBJ2-7; 14 bases map to TRBD2. Unmatched junction bases numbered 4, after V lost 1 base and J lost 5 bases. There are 16 residues in the CDR3. As DNA, the CDR3 is TGTGCCAGCAGTTTAGGACTAGCGGGAGGGCAGGACGAGCAGTACTTC. It translates to CASSLGLAGGQDEQYF.

A remark on this clonotype: Sequence at one end of the junction differs from germline and may be a read error. The V and J genes are TRBV24-1 and TRBJ2-7; 11 positions match TRBD2. CDR3 length: 17 residues. Germline-derived CDR1 and CDR2 are KGHDR and SFDVKD. The CDR3 DNA sequence: TGTGCCAGCAGTTCCAGGACTAGCGGGCGCAGCTCCTACGAGCAGTACTTC. Its protein product is CASSSRTSGRSSYEQYF.

This clonotype was picked up a small number of times. This sequence joins TRBV4-3 and TRBJ2-3, with 13 bases matching TRBD2. With 4 bases clipped from V and 7 bases from J, the junction kept 8 bases outside the gene matches. CDR3 length: 16 residues. The germline V gene has CDR1 LGHNA and CDR2 YSLEER. The CDR3: CASSPGTSGELNTQYF. In DNA form, the CDR3 reads TGCGCCAGCAGCCCTGGGACTAGCGGGGAGTTAAATACGCAGTATTTT.

This clonotype appeared a few times. The chain employs TRBV29-1 and TRBJ2-5; D is undetermined. This CDR3 has 15 amino acids. Trimming removed 3 bases at V and 5 bases at J, with 19 bases between. Per germline, CDR1 SQVTM and CDR2 ANQGSEA. CDR3: CSVDSAMENRETQYF. For the CDR3, the DNA is TGCAGCGTTGATTCCGCAATGGAGAACCGGGAGACCCAGTACTTC.

This clonotype was seen a few times. The rearrangement links TRBV20-1 to TRBJ2-7; TRBD2 might be the D (5 bases). Trimming stripped 1 base from V and 2 bases from J, with 12 bases between. The CDR3 spans 14 residues. CDR1 is DFQATT and CDR2 is SNEGSKA in the germline V gene (reference sequence). The CDR3 DNA reads as TGCAGTGCTAGAGGCGGGCTGCCACCCTACGAGCAGTACTTC. Its translation is CSARGGLPPYEQYF.